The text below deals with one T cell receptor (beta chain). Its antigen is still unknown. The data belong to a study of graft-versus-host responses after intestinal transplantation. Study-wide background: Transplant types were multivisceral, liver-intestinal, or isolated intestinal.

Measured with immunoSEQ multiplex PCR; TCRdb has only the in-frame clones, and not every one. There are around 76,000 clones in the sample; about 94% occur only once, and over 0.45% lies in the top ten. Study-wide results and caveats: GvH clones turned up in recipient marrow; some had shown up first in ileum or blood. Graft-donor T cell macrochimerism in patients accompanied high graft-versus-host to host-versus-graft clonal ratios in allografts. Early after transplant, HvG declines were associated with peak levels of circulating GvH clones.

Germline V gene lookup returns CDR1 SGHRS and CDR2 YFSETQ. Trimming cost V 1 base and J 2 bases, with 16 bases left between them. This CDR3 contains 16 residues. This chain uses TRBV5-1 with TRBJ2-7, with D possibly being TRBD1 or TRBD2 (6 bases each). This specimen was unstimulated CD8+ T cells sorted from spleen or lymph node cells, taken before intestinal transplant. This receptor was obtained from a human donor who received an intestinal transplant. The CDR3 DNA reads TGCGCCAGCAGCTTGCGTGGGGGGCGTTTTACCTACGAGCAGTACTTC. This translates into CASSLRGGRFTYEQYF.